This TCR beta chain was sequenced for a study of blood T cell repertoires in COVID-19. Across the study: There were acute and convalescent COVID-19 samples, and they came from the United States, Italy and Spain. The analysed material was cDNA or gDNA that came from T cells, B-cell-depleted T cells, or PBMCs.

Deletions cut 2 bases from V and 4 bases from J, with 17 bases between. Germline CDR1 MDHEN, CDR2 SYDVKM. CDR3 length equals 16 residues. Here immunoSEQ multiplex PCR was the method, and the copy in TCRdb shows in-frame clones only, minus some. The sample lists 95,000 to 150,000 clones, around 80% occurring once. The sample taken for sequencing was peripheral blood. The rearrangement joins TRBV28 to TRBJ1-2; maybe TRBD1 (5 bases). The receptor comes from a woman aged 50 to 60 with acute or convalescent COVID-19. CDR3 region: CASSLRVGSGGYGYTF. In nucleotides, the CDR3 is TGTGCCAGCAGTTTAAGGGTGGGTTCGGGGGGCTATGGCTACACCTTC.